This TCR beta chain was retrieved from a study of blood T cell repertoires in COVID-19. In the source study's methods: Amplification from reference gene primers served as the basis for estimated nucleated cell counts. Sequenced by immunoSEQ multiplex PCR; TCRdb stores in-frame clones only, minus some. That table is the source of V, J and clone size, and D and trimming were worked out from the DNA. The sample has under 200,000 clones; around 86% are singletons. This CDR3 has 16 amino acids. The germline V gene has CDR1 LNHDA and CDR2 SQIVND (reference sequence). V was shortened by 8 bases and J by 4 bases, with 23 bases between the two germline ends.

Sequenced: peripheral blood. This chain uses TRBV19 with TRBJ1-2, with TRBD1 as a possible D gene (5 bases). This receptor was identified in an elderly woman in a cohort sampled during active or convalescent COVID-19. The chain's CDR3 is CASYPRLTTDSYGYTF. For the CDR3, the DNA is TGTGCCAGTTACCCCCGATTAACAACCGACAGCTATGGCTACACCTTC.